This T cell receptor beta chain was sequenced for a study of OX40 agonist ivuxolimab in advanced cancers. Overall study context: Ivuxolimab, an agonistic anti-OX40 (CD134) antibody, was given to patients. Administration of intravenous ivuxolimab to patients occurred every 2 weeks at 0.01 to 10 mg/kg.

This CDR3 is built from 13 residues. Per the germline V gene, CDR1 is SGHRS and CDR2 is YFSETQ. Trimming shortened V by 0 bases and J by 5 bases, and 7 bases separated the two germline ends. Points from the study as a whole: Clonal expansion from baseline to week 6 occurred in both CD4+ and CD8+ T cells.

TCRdb keeps only in-frame clones here, not all; method: immunoSEQ multiplex PCR. Among around 76,000 clones listed, roughly 78% were seen once. This clone was found once. The antigen remains undetermined. The chain is built from TRBV5-1 and TRBJ2-3; unclear D gene. This clonotype was obtained from an adult with an advanced solid tumor such as melanoma, head and neck, liver or kidney cancer. Sample: CD4+ or CD8+ T cells sorted from blood, taken in a trial of the OX40 agonist ivuxolimab. Here the CDR3 DNA reads TGCGCCAGCAGCTTGGGGACCTTAGATACGCAGTATTTT. As protein: CASSLGTLDTQYF.